This is a list of T cell receptor beta chains from one sample in a study of PD-1 blockade in classical Hodgkin lymphoma. This table comes from immunoSEQ multiplex PCR, and its TCRdb copy is limited to in-frame clones, with some not included. The sample holds some 10,000 clones; just over 85% are singletons and the top ten take 15%. The sample comprised CD8+ T cells from blood. The source of these receptors is a human donor with classical Hodgkin lymphoma. CDR3s include the opening cysteine and the closing phenylalanine or tryptophan. A D gene is named only where the DNA matches it firmly. Some rows mark clone size as missing; the rest say once, few, many or name a class of expanded clone.

j_call	cdr3_length	v_call	d_call	clone_size	cdr3_nt	cdr3_aa
TRBJ1-2	15	TRBV4-3	TRBD1	NA	TGCGCCAGCAGCCAAGTTACAACAGGGGACTATGGCTACACCTTC	CASSQVTTGDYGYTF
TRBJ2-5	16	TRBV9	TRBD2	NA	TGTGCCAGCAACCCGGGACTAGCGGGGACCCAAGAGACCCAGTACTTC	CASNPGLAGTQETQYF
TRBJ2-7	14	TRBV7-9	NA	NA	TGTGCCAGCAGCTTAGACAGGGTTGCCTACGAGCAGTACTTC	CASSLDRVAYEQYF
TRBJ2-7	11	TRBV25-1	NA	NA	TGTGCCAGCAGTGTGATGTACGAGCAGTACTTC	CASSVMYEQYF
TRBJ2-4	15	TRBV7-4	NA	NA	TGTGCCAGCAGCTGGTCTTGGAGGGCGGGGAACATTCAGTACTTC	CASSWSWRAGNIQYF
TRBJ2-2	15	TRBV5-1	TRBD1	NA	TGCGCCAGCAGCTCCAAACAGGGGGCAACCGGGGAGCTGTTTTTT	CASSSKQGATGELFF
TRBJ1-5	16	TRBV7-8	NA	medium-sized	TGTGCCAGCAGCTTAGAGTCGGAATATAGCAATCAGCCCCAGCATTTT	CASSLESEYSNQPQHF
TRBJ1-2	15	TRBV9	TRBD1	NA	TGTGCCAGCAGCGGAGGGCCCCCAGGGGGCAGTGGCTACACCTTC	CASSGGPPGGSGYTF
TRBJ1-4	14	TRBV19	NA	NA	TGTGCCAGTAGTATAGCCGCGTACGGAGAAAAACTGTTTTTT	CASSIAAYGEKLFF
TRBJ2-7	13	TRBV27	NA	NA	TGTGCCAGCAGTTTAGGGCGGACCTACGAGCAGTACTTC	CASSLGRTYEQYF
TRBJ2-3	16	TRBV2	NA	NA	TGTGCCAGCGGGTATTCGAGCCTTAAGGGCGCAGATACGCAGTATTTT	CASGYSSLKGADTQYF
TRBJ1-5	15	TRBV27	TRBD1	few	TGTGCCAGCAGTGACAGGGGGCGTCAGGCTCAGCCCCAGCATTTT	CASSDRGRQAQPQHF
TRBJ1-2	17	TRBV7-2	TRBD1	NA	TGTGCCAGCAGCACCCAGGGACAGGGCTTTTTCACCTATGGCTACACCTTC	CASSTQGQGFFTYGYTF
TRBJ1-1	16	TRBV7-8	NA	NA	TGTGCCAGCAGCTTAGCGTCAGGGTTTATGAACACTGAAGCTTTCTTT	CASSLASGFMNTEAFF
TRBJ2-1	16	TRBV7-6	NA	NA	TGTGCCAGCAGCGGATTAACGGGCCCGAGACCCAATGAGCAGTTCTTC	CASSGLTGPRPNEQFF
TRBJ2-7	19	TRBV7-8	TRBD2	once	TGTGCCAGCCAAAGCCCCCGGGCGGGGGGTACAGCCGAAACCTACGAGCAGTACTTC	CASQSPRAGGTAETYEQYF
TRBJ1-1	13	TRBV6-1	NA	NA	TGTGCCAGCCGATTGTGGGGGTATACTGAAGCTTTCTTT	CASRLWGYTEAFF
TRBJ1-5	14	TRBV5-5	NA	once	TGTGCCAGCAGCTTGGCGGGGGGAAATCAGCCCCAGCATTTT	CASSLAGGNQPQHF
TRBJ2-7	16	TRBV7-2	NA	NA	TGTGCCAGCAGCTCCCTAACCAGGACCGCCACCTACGAGCAGTACTTC	CASSSLTRTATYEQYF
TRBJ2-7	12	TRBV29-1	NA	once	TGCAGCGTTGAATGGGGGACCTACGAGCAGTACTTC	CSVEWGTYEQYF
TRBJ2-2	18	TRBV4-1	NA	NA	TGCGCCAGCAGCCAGATCAGGGGGCTAGCGGGGATCACCGGGGAGCTGTTTTTT	CASSQIRGLAGITGELFF
TRBJ2-1	15	TRBV27	TRBD2	NA	TGTGCCAGCAGTACGTTAGCGGGGGGTAACGTCGAGCAGTTCTTC	CASSTLAGGNVEQFF
TRBJ1-4	11	TRBV2	NA	NA	TGTGCCAGCAGTGATTCAGAAAAACTGTTTTTT	CASSDSEKLFF
TRBJ2-7	15	TRBV27	TRBD2	NA	TGTGCCAGCAGTCAGCCCCGCGGGAGTACCTACGAGCAGTACTTC	CASSQPRGSTYEQYF
TRBJ1-3	16	TRBV15	NA	NA	TGTGCCACCAGCAGAGTCGAACACTTCTCTGGAAACACCATATATTTT	CATSRVEHFSGNTIYF
TRBJ2-7	13	TRBV15	NA	NA	TGTGCCACCAGCAGAGATCCGGGTTACGAGCAGTACTTC	CATSRDPGYEQYF
TRBJ2-7	16	TRBV4-3	TRBD1	NA	TGCGCCAGCAGCCAACAGATCCTACTAGGGGGCGACGAGCAGTACTTC	CASSQQILLGGDEQYF
TRBJ2-7	15	TRBV6-1	NA	NA	TGTGCCAGCAGTGAAGGAAGCGGTCAGCCCTACGAGCAGTACTTC	CASSEGSGQPYEQYF
TRBJ1-1	16	TRBV28	NA	once	TGTGCCAGCAGTCCCGAACAAGGGGAGGTGAACACTGAAGCTTTCTTT	CASSPEQGEVNTEAFF
TRBJ1-1	13	TRBV6-5	NA	NA	TGTGCCAGCAGTTACTCAAGCAGAAAAGAAGCTTTCTTT	CASSYSSRKEAFF
TRBJ2-1	13	TRBV10-1	NA	NA	TGCGCCAGCAGTGTCGGACTGTACAATGAGCAGTTCTTC	CASSVGLYNEQFF
TRBJ2-6	16	TRBV6-4	TRBD1	few	TGTGCCAGTTTGGGACAGGGGGCGGATGGGGCCAACGTCCTGACTTTC	CASLGQGADGANVLTF
TRBJ2-2	16	TRBV5-1	TRBD1	NA	TGCGCCAGCAGCCCACTACAGGGGGCTGACACCGGGGAGCTGTTTTTT	CASSPLQGADTGELFF
TRBJ2-7	20	TRBV14	NA	once	TGTGCCAGCAGCCCGGTGAGACGGCGGTGGACAAGCAGGGTAGCCTACGAGCAGTACTTC	CASSPVRRRWTSRVAYEQYF
TRBJ2-3	16	TRBV4-3	TRBD1	NA	TGCGCCAGCAGCCAAGCCCCGGACAGGAGCACAGATACGCAGTATTTT	CASSQAPDRSTDTQYF
TRBJ2-7	16	TRBV5-5	NA	NA	TGTGCCAGCAGCTCCCGCCTCCATGGGATCTCCTACGAGCAGTACTTC	CASSSRLHGISYEQYF
TRBJ1-2	15	TRBV12-2	NA	NA	TGTGCCAGCAGCGCATGGGACCGCCCTAACTATGGCTACACCTTC	CASSAWDRPNYGYTF
TRBJ2-3	14	TRBV6-4	TRBD2	NA	TGTGCCAGCAGCGGACTAGCGGGAGAAGATACGCAGTATTTT	CASSGLAGEDTQYF
TRBJ2-3	18	TRBV5-6	TRBD2	NA	TGTGCCAGCAGCTTGGAGACTAGCGCCTCTTGGGGCACAGATACGCAGTATTTT	CASSLETSASWGTDTQYF
TRBJ1-6	14	TRBV4-3	NA	NA	TGCGCCAGCAGCCAAGACGGCTATAATTCACCCCTCCACTTT	CASSQDGYNSPLHF
TRBJ2-7	15	TRBV7-2	NA	NA	TGTGCCAGCAGCTCACCGTCCAGGGCCGCCTACGAGCAGTACTTC	CASSSPSRAAYEQYF